Below, 32 T cell receptor beta chains from the same sample are listed, as sequenced in a study of metastatic and nonmetastatic thyroid tumors. TCRdb reanalyzed the PCR reads with MiXCR. Found here are some 16,000 clones, approximately 30% of them singletons; the top ten hold roughly 22%. Patients were all untreated before their thyroid surgery. Sequenced input: tumor tissue. These receptors were collected from a female donor with papillary thyroid cancer or a benign thyroid nodule (not recorded which). Some clones in this sample may be carry-over from other donors' samples.

CDR3 DNA sequence: TGCAGTGCGTCACTAGGAGGGTGGAATGAGCAGTTCTTC. Amino acid sequence: CSASLGGWNEQFF. The chain is built from TRBV20-1 and TRBJ2-1, with D maybe TRBD2 (6 bases). The ends were cut back, 6 bases at V and 7 bases at J, with 16 bases in the middle. The CDR3 runs to 13 residues. Germline lookup yields CDR1 DFQATT and CDR2 SNEGSKA (reference sequence).

This clone was counted ten times or more. V usage is TRBV2 and J usage is TRBJ2-6, with 10 bases fitting TRBD1. This CDR3 is 17 amino acids long. CDR1 and CDR2 from the germline V gene are SNHLY and FYNNEI. Trimming took 7 bases from V and 4 from J; bases not matched to a gene: 10. CDR3 amino acids: CASMLRGQGTGANVLTF. CDR3 DNA sequence: TGTGCCAGCATGTTACGGGGACAGGGGACCGGGGCCAACGTCCTGACTTTC.

This clone was detected ten times or more. This chain links TRBV11-1 with TRBJ1-1; no firm D call. Between the trimmed V and J ends, which lost 5 bases and 2 bases, there was a span of 6 bases. Germline values: CDR1 SGHAT, CDR2 FQDESV (reference sequence). This CDR3 spans 12 amino acids. The DNA of the CDR3 is TGTGCCAGCAGCCTAAGAAACACTGAAGCTTTCTTT. It codes for CASSLRNTEAFF. The full variable domain, with the rest looked up from reference TRBV11-1 and TRBJ1-1, is EAEVAQSPRYKITEKSQAVAFWCDPISGHATLYWYRQILGQGPELLVQFQDESVVDDSQLPKDRFSAERLKGVDSTLKIQPAELGDSAMYLCASSLRNTEAFFGQGTRLTVV.

V is TRBV28 and J is TRBJ2-7; unclear D gene. Germline V gene sequence: CDR1 MDHEN, CDR2 SYDVKM. Trimming pared 6 bases from V and 0 bases from J, leaving 9 bases between. The CDR3 spans 13 residues. CDR3 sequence: CASRVQNSYEQYF. In DNA, the CDR3 is TGTGCCAGCAGGGTCCAAAACTCCTACGAGCAGTACTTC.

At least ten counts were recorded for this clone. The chain employs TRBV19 and TRBJ1-5; D might be TRBD1 (6 bases). The CDR3 length is 13 residues. Looked up from germline, CDR1 is LNHDA and CDR2 is SQIVND (reference sequence). The V gene lost 7 bases and the J gene lost 8 bases, with 15 bases spanning the gap. The CDR3 DNA reads TGTGCCAGTACTCTCGGGGGGGGCAAGCCCCAGCATTTT. It is translated as CASTLGGGKPQHF.

This clone came up many times. This sequence may be a read error, since a much larger clone differs from it by one base. This rearrangement joins TRBV24-1 to TRBJ2-2, with D possibly matching TRBD2 (5 bases). Germline lookup yields CDR1 KGHDR and CDR2 SFDVKD. The CDR3 consists of 12 residues. Deletions cut 9 bases from V and 6 bases from J, with 10 bases between. CDR3 sequence: CATEEGAGELFF. The CDR3 DNA sequence: TGTGCCACCGAAGAGGGCGCCGGGGAGCTGTTTTTT.

V usage is TRBV20-1 and J usage is TRBJ2-3, with 15 bases aligning to TRBD2. Germline V gives CDR1 DFQATT, CDR2 SNEGSKA (reference sequence). The CDR3 is 17 residues long. The J segment lost 5 bases and the V segment lost 6 bases, leaving 12 bases of the junction unmatched. The CDR3 DNA follows: TGCAGTGCGTCGGGACTAGCGGGAGGACGTTTGATAGATACGCAGTATTTT. Its translation: CSASGLAGGRLIDTQYF.

This clone was observed a handful of times. A much larger clone lies one base from this, so it may be a read error. Other DNA sequences of this sample code for an identical CDR3. The gene calls are TRBV2 and TRBJ2-5, with 9 bases aligning to TRBD2. Germline CDR1 SNHLY, CDR2 FYNNEI. J was trimmed by 5 bases and V by 4 bases; bases with no gene match: 8. The length of the CDR3 is 15 residues. The CDR3 loop reads CASSGGGRASETQYF. The CDR3 DNA sequence: TGTGCCAGCAGTGGGGGCGGGAGGGCCTCTGAGACCCAGTACTTC.

In its sample, this clone was seen a few times. One base away lies a much larger clone, so this may be a sequencing read error. Other DNA sequences in the sample encode the same CDR3. The rearrangement joins TRBV3-1 to TRBJ2-7, with 9 bases lining up with TRBD2. The CDR3 contains 18 residues. Germline V lookup: CDR1 LGHDT, CDR2 YNNKEL (reference sequence). V lost 4 bases, J lost 1 base, and 14 bases stayed unmatched. CDR3 region: CASSLLGLAGTRSYEQYF. The CDR3 region has the DNA TGTGCCAGCAGCCTACTGGGGCTAGCGGGAACTAGGTCCTACGAGCAGTACTTC.

This sequence joins TRBV5-1 and TRBJ2-7; no clear D. The CDR3 consists of 13 residues. The germline gives CDR1 SGHRS, CDR2 YFSETQ. V was pared by 4 bases and J by 8 bases, with 16 bases between. CDR3 in DNA: TGCGCCAGCAGCAACGACGGACGGGCAAAGCAGTACTTC. The encoded protein is CASSNDGRAKQYF.

This clone was counted at least ten times. The V call is TRBV18, the J call TRBJ1-1, with D possibly being TRBD1 (6 bases). CDR1 KGHSH and CDR2 LQKENI come from the germline V gene. CDR3 size: 17 residues. Trimming left V 2 bases short and J 3 bases short, with 19 bases between. The DNA of the CDR3 is TGTGCCAGCTCACCAAGTTTAGAAGGGCCAGGGGACACTGAAGCTTTCTTT. This encodes CASSPSLEGPGDTEAFF.

At least ten counts were recorded for this clone. The chain uses TRBV20-1 and TRBJ2-3; a possible D gene is TRBD1 (6 bases). The V gene lost 5 bases and the J gene lost 6 bases, with 12 bases spanning the gap. Germline CDR1 reads DFQATT; CDR2 reads SNEGSKA (reference sequence). The CDR3 extends over 12 amino acids. The CDR3 region is CSALLRGDTQYF. The CDR3, as DNA: TGCAGTGCTTTACTAAGGGGGGATACGCAGTATTTT.

This clone is medium-sized within its sample. The V gene is TRBV19, the J gene TRBJ1-5, with D unclear. Germline-derived CDR1 and CDR2 are LNHDA and SQIVND (reference sequence). With 2 bases removed from V and 3 bases from J, the gap between germline ends came to 2 bases. The CDR3 is made up of 12 amino acids. The CDR3 reads CASSIHNQPQHF. CDR3 DNA sequence: TGTGCCAGTAGTATACACAATCAGCCCCAGCATTTT.

The V gene is TRBV7-9, the J gene TRBJ2-7, with D unclear. The CDR3 contains 12 residues. The V end was cut by 5 bases, the J end by 1 base, with 6 bases between. Germline CDR1 and CDR2: SEHNR and FQNEAQ (reference sequence). The chain's CDR3 is CASSPGSYEQYF. The CDR3 DNA reads TGTGCCAGCAGCCCTGGGTCCTACGAGCAGTACTTC.

This clone was recorded a few times. The gene calls are TRBV12-3 or TRBV12-4 and TRBJ2-5; 7 bases are shared with TRBD2. The CDR3 runs to 16 residues. With 6 bases clipped from V and 5 bases from J, the junction kept 15 bases outside the gene matches. The DNA of the CDR3 is TGTGCCAGCAGCTCAGGGACTATCGTCTCGGAGGAGACCCAGTACTTC. Protein product: CASSSGTIVSEETQYF.

This clone has just a few counts. Just one base apart from a much larger clone, this may be a read error. J is TRBJ2-7 and V is TRBV25-1; D uncertain. Germline assignment: CDR1 MGHDK and CDR2 SYGVNS. The CDR3 spans 13 residues. V dropped 6 bases and J dropped 2 bases, with 11 bases sitting between them. CDR3 sequence (DNA): TGTGCCAGCAGCTCCTACTGGCCCTACGAGCAGTACTTC. Protein product: CASSSYWPYEQYF.

The CDR3 DNA follows: TGTGCCAGCAGCTTATGGGGACAGGGGATGTACGAGCAGTACTTC. This encodes CASSLWGQGMYEQYF. This chain links TRBV7-8 with TRBJ2-7; 10 bases are a match to TRBD1. This CDR3 is 15 amino acids long. Germline CDR1 is SGHVS and CDR2 is FQNEAQ. The V segment lost 2 bases and the J segment 4 bases; nucleotides outside the gene matches: 5. Full variable domain (outside the CDR3, taken from reference TRBV7-8 and TRBJ2-7): GAGVSQSPRYKVAKRGQDVALRCDPISGHVSLFWYQQALGQGPEFLTYFQNEAQLDKSGLPSDRFFAERPEGSVSTLKIQRTQQEDSAVYLCASSLWGQGMYEQYFGPGTRLTVT.

There are many counts of this clone. In the same sample, other DNA sequences code for this CDR3. The V gene is TRBV12-3 or TRBV12-4, the J gene TRBJ2-1, with 8 bases that match TRBD2. The junction had 13 bases not matched to a gene; V was cut back by 5 bases and J by 7 bases. The CDR3 is 16 residues long. The CDR3 coding sequence is TGTGCCAGCAGTCCGAGGGGTAATAGCGGGGCGAATGAGCAGTTCTTC. It encodes CASSPRGNSGANEQFF.

This chain connects TRBV5-1 to TRBJ2-7; 9 bases line up with TRBD1. There are 14 residues in the CDR3. The ends lost 4 bases at V and 3 bases at J; junction bases unmatched: 5. CDR1 is SGHRS, CDR2 YFSETQ, per germline. For the CDR3, the DNA is TGCGCCAGCAGCCCGGGACAGGGCTACTACGAGCAGTACTTC. It encodes CASSPGQGYYEQYF.

By proportion, this clone is medium-sized. This chain links TRBV19 with TRBJ2-7; D possibly corresponds to TRBD1 (6 bases). This CDR3 contains 13 residues. The V and J ends lost 5 bases and 5 bases respectively, with 13 bases between them. The germline gives CDR1 LNHDA, CDR2 SQIVND (reference sequence). CDR3 DNA sequence: TGTGCCAGTAGTTCTCCCACAGGGAACGAGCAGTACTTC. It translates to CASSSPTGNEQYF. Supplemented by reference TRBV19 and TRBJ2-7, the full variable domain reads DGGITQSPKYLFRKEGQNVTLSCEQNLNHDAMYWYRQDPGQGLRLIYYSQIVNDFQKGDIAEGYSVSREKKESFPLTVTSAQKNPTAFYLCASSSPTGNEQYFGPGTRLTVT.

This clone was seen a handful of times. V is TRBV2 and J is TRBJ1-6; D unclear. V lost 1 base and J lost 11, with 15 bases in between. Per the germline V gene, CDR1 is SNHLY and CDR2 is FYNNEI. The CDR3 extends over 15 amino acids. DNA of the CDR3: TGTGCCAGCAGTGAAGGACCTCTCTATCGGACACCCCTCCACTTT. It yields the protein CASSEGPLYRTPLHF.

On this clone itself: At one end the junction does not follow the germline gene, possibly because of a read error. The CDR3: CANSILQGDSTDTQYF. CDR3 bases: TGTGCCAACAGCATCCTACAGGGGGATAGCACAGATACGCAGTATTTT. The chain recombines TRBV9 with TRBJ2-3, with TRBD1 matching over 8 bases. CDR1 is SGDLS, CDR2 YYNGEE, per germline. The CDR3 loop spans 16 amino acids. Full variable domain (rest looked up from reference TRBV9 and TRBJ2-3): DSGVTQTPKHLITATGQRVTLRCSPRSGDLSVYWYQQSLDQGLQFLIQYYNGEERAKGNILERFSAQQFPDLHSELNLSSLELGDSALYFCANSILQGDSTDTQYFGPGTRLTVL.

In its sample, this clone was seen many times. A much larger clone lies one base from this, so it may be a read error. The rearrangement links TRBV6-1 to TRBJ2-7; 8 nucleotides align to TRBD1. CDR3 length: 12 residues. Germline CDR1 is MNHNS and CDR2 is SASEGT. The CDR3 DNA follows: TGTGCCAGCAGTTGGACAGGGTACGGGCAGTACTTC. Translating gives CASSWTGYGQYF.

The chain uses TRBV20-1 and TRBJ2-1; 10 nucleotides agree with TRBD2. This CDR3 contains 15 residues. V was pared by 3 bases and J by 10 bases, with 12 bases of the junction left unmatched. Per the germline V gene, CDR1 is DFQATT and CDR2 is SNEGSKA (reference sequence). Here the CDR3 reads CSASKVASGSAEQFF. CDR3 nucleotides: TGCAGTGCTAGTAAAGTGGCTAGCGGGAGTGCCGAGCAGTTCTTC.

CDR3 bases: TGTGCCAGCAGTTTAGCGTGGGGTCGGCTCGAGCAGTACTTC. It codes for CASSLAWGRLEQYF. The rearrangement joins TRBV12-3 or TRBV12-4 to TRBJ2-7, with unresolved D. Trimming took off 0 bases at V and 6 bases at J, with 12 bases between the two ends. CDR3 length: 14 residues.

Regarding this clone: Just one base apart from a much larger clone, this may be a read error. Other DNA sequences in the same sample also yield this CDR3. This sequence joins TRBV6-1 and TRBJ2-7, with a possible D match to TRBD2 (6 bases). The germline CDR1 and CDR2 sequences are MNHNS and SASEGT. This CDR3 has 14 amino acids. CDR3 amino acids: CASTRLVETYEQYF. The CDR3 DNA reads TGCGCCAGCACCCGACTAGTGGAAACCTACGAGCAGTACTTC.

This clone showed up just a few times. J is TRBJ2-6 and V is TRBV6-2 or TRBV6-3; D not resolved. The CDR3 loop spans 15 amino acids. The V end lost 7 bases, the J end lost 0 bases, and 10 bases lay between the germline ends. CDR1 is MNHEY and CDR2 is SVGEGT in the germline V gene. The CDR3 loop reads CASTPSSSGANVLTF. In DNA, the CDR3 is TGTGCCAGCACCCCCAGTAGCTCTGGGGCCAACGTCCTGACTTTC.

Judged by abundance, this clone is medium-sized. The chain has TRBV30 and TRBJ1-1; D remains unclear. With 0 bases removed from V and 5 bases from J, the gap between germline ends came to 13 bases. The CDR3 has 14 residues. The V gene's germline CDR1 is GTSNPN and CDR2 SVGIG (reference sequence). CDR3 in amino acids: CAWSVPYGTTEAFF. Here the CDR3 DNA reads TGTGCCTGGAGTGTACCGTATGGTACTACTGAAGCTTTCTTT.

This clone was seen a handful of times. The rearrangement links TRBV6-1 to TRBJ2-7; D remains unclear. Trimming left V 7 bases short and J 2 bases short, with 12 bases between. Germline V lookup: CDR1 MNHNS, CDR2 SASEGT. This CDR3 contains 13 residues. The CDR3 loop is CASNRGSPYEQYF. Here the CDR3 DNA reads TGTGCCAGCAACCGCGGCAGCCCCTACGAGCAGTACTTC.

This clone was counted many times. The gene calls are TRBV3-1 and TRBJ1-2; 8 nucleotides align to TRBD1. Looked up from germline, CDR1 is LGHDT and CDR2 is YNNKEL (reference sequence). The CDR3 length is 11 residues. The J segment lost 7 bases and the V segment lost 11 bases, leaving 6 bases of the junction unmatched. As DNA, the CDR3 is TGTGCCTGCGGACAGGGCAGTGGCTACACCTTC. The encoded protein is CACGQGSGYTF.

This clone was observed many times. The CDR3 sequence: CASSLSNQPQHF. In nucleotides, the CDR3 is TGTGCCAGCAGCCTAAGCAATCAGCCCCAGCATTTT. The chain joins TRBV11-3 to TRBJ1-5; D unresolved. The germline gives CDR1 SGHNT, CDR2 YENEEA. This CDR3 region has 12 residues. V was pared by 5 bases and J by 1 base, with 3 bases between.

By proportion, this clone is medium-sized. The chain couples TRBV29-1 to TRBJ2-6; D gene unclear. The CDR3 loop spans 14 amino acids. Germline loops: CDR1 SQVTM, CDR2 ANQGSEA. Between the trimmed V and J ends, which lost 4 bases and 0 bases, there was a span of 7 bases. The CDR3 protein is CSVVWVSGANVLTF. The CDR3, as DNA: TGCAGCGTTGTTTGGGTCTCTGGGGCCAACGTCCTGACTTTC.